This passage covers 21 T cell receptor beta chains from one sample sequenced in a study of vaccination and CD4 T cells after COVID-19. The antigens of these receptors remain unknown. Cultured CD4+ T-cell DNA underwent Oncomine TCR Beta short-read sequencing. TCRdb passed the PCR reads through MiXCR, listing each CDR3 protein once. Altogether about 24,000 distinct CDR3 sequences are present, under 55% being singletons, with the ten largest covering roughly 4.1%. As for time point: late sampling 161 to 241 days after vaccination in a few convalescent patients. This sample's treatment: approximately 11-day PBMC culture with coronavirus spike peptide pools or control peptides (ViraFEST assay). The sample was CD4+ T cells from blood, cultured in vitro, taken about 7 months after SARS-CoV-2 vaccination. All receptors derive from a human donor who had recovered from COVID-19.

This clonotype occurred a few times. The chain uses TRBV6-5 and TRBJ2-7; D is possibly TRBD2 (6 bases). The CDR3 contains 15 residues. The germline V and J ends were trimmed by 2 bases and 4 bases, with 15 bases remaining between them. Germline CDR1 MNHEY, CDR2 SVGAGI. CDR3 residues: CASSYGAEGGYEQYF. CDR3 nucleotides: TGTGCCAGCAGTTACGGGGCGGAGGGAGGTTACGAGCAGTACTTC.

The V and J genes are TRBV18 and TRBJ1-5; 7 bases are shared with TRBD1. J gave up 0 bases and V 0 bases, and 8 bases lay outside the gene matches. Germline values: CDR1 KGHSH, CDR2 LQKENI. This CDR3 comprises 18 residues. DNA of the CDR3: TGTGCCAGCTCACCACCTAGGGGGCGGGGGTATAGCAATCAGCCCCAGCATTTT. Translated, it gives CASSPPRGRGYSNQPQHF.

Regarding this clonotype: At one end the junction does not follow the germline gene, possibly because of a read error. The J gene is TRBJ2-7, the V gene TRBV20-1; the match to TRBD1 covers 7 bases. The CDR3 spans 13 residues. CDR1 and CDR2 from the germline V gene are DFQATT and SNEGSKA (reference sequence). The CDR3 region has the DNA TGCAGTGCAAGAGGGGGCCGGGTTGGCGAGCAGTACTTC. This translates into CSARGGRVGEQYF.

The CDR3 spells CASSPKGWGTDTQYF. The CDR3 DNA reads as TGTGCCAGCAGCCCAAAGGGGTGGGGCACAGATACGCAGTATTTT. V is TRBV7-3 and J is TRBJ2-3, with D perhaps matching TRBD1 (5 bases). V was cut by 5 bases and J by 1 base, with 13 bases left in between. CDR3 length: 15 amino acids. Germline values: CDR1 SGHTA, CDR2 FQGTGA.

This clonotype was detected a few times. This chain joins TRBV28 and TRBJ2-7; 9 bases fit TRBD1. The CDR3 runs 15 residues. The germline V gene encodes CDR1 MDHEN and CDR2 SYDVKM. V was pared by 4 bases and J by 6 bases, with 10 bases of the junction left unmatched. CDR3 protein: CASSSPGQGSAEQYF. The CDR3 DNA reads as TGTGCCAGCAGTTCCCCGGGACAGGGTTCCGCCGAGCAGTACTTC.

This chain links TRBV15 with TRBJ2-1; tentative D call: TRBD2 (5 bases). Trimming took off 1 base at V and 7 bases at J, with 11 bases between the two ends. Germline lookup yields CDR1 LNHNV and CDR2 YYDKDF (reference sequence). CDR3 size: 14 residues. The CDR3 DNA follows: TGTGCCACCAGCAGAGGAGGGAGTGTAAATGAGCAGTTCTTC. Encoded protein: CATSRGGSVNEQFF.

This clonotype appeared once. The chain carries TRBV12-3 or TRBV12-4 and TRBJ1-1; 11 positions match TRBD1. V lost 8 bases and J lost 4; bases outside the gene matches: 9. The CDR3 covers 15 residues. In DNA, the CDR3 is TGTGCCAGCTGGCGGACAGGGGGCGTAGGCACTGAAGCTTTCTTT. It yields the protein CASWRTGGVGTEAFF.

The chain carries TRBV6-1 and TRBJ1-2; D uncertain. Trimming took off 0 bases at V and 1 base at J, with 9 bases between the two ends. This CDR3 spans 15 amino acids. CDR1 is MNHNS, CDR2 SASEGT, per germline. The CDR3 sequence is CASSEAGPLNYGYTF. CDR3 DNA sequence: TGTGCCAGCAGTGAAGCCGGGCCCCTTAACTATGGCTACACCTTC.

This clonotype is classed as medium-sized (0.01 to 0.1%). The rearrangement joins TRBV20-1 to TRBJ2-3; 12 positions match TRBD2. Germline trimming cut 6 bases from V and 2 bases from J; bases unmatched to any gene: 3. Germline V gene lookup returns CDR1 DFQATT and CDR2 SNEGSKA (reference sequence). The CDR3 is 14 amino acids. The CDR3 is CSATSGGYTDTQYF. CDR3 nucleotides: TGCAGTGCCACTAGCGGGGGGTACACAGATACGCAGTATTTT.

This clonotype was recorded a few times. The rearrangement links TRBV7-8 to TRBJ2-7; 12 nucleotides line up with TRBD2. This CDR3 is built from 16 residues. V trimming: 1 base; J trimming: 6 bases; junction bases outside the gene matches: 7. Germline V lookup: CDR1 SGHVS, CDR2 FQNEAQ. As DNA, the CDR3 is TGTGCCAGCAGCTTAGGACTAGCGGGAGTACTTCGCGAGCAGTACTTC. This codes for CASSLGLAGVLREQYF.

This rearrangement joins TRBV19 to TRBJ1-5; 8 nucleotides match TRBD1. J lost 7 bases, V lost 4 bases, and 6 bases had no gene match. The germline gives CDR1 LNHDA, CDR2 SQIVND (reference sequence). The CDR3 spans 14 residues. CDR3: CASSKSNRGQPQHF. DNA for the CDR3: TGTGCCAGTAGTAAGTCGAACAGGGGGCAGCCCCAGCATTTT.

The chain joins TRBV7-3 to TRBJ1-1; no clear D. Between the trimmed V and J ends, which lost 2 bases and 1 base, there was a span of 11 bases. The CDR3 runs to 15 residues. Germline V lookup: CDR1 SGHTA, CDR2 FQGTGA. DNA of the CDR3: TGTGCCAGCAGCTTAGGGGAAGGACCGAACACTGAAGCTTTCTTT. Protein sequence: CASSLGEGPNTEAFF.

The chain is built from TRBV7-2 and TRBJ1-2; D ambiguous. Germline-derived CDR1 and CDR2 are SGHTA and FQGNSA. Trimming cost V 5 bases and J 6 bases, with 13 bases left between them. The CDR3 length is 13 residues. The CDR3 DNA reads as TGTGCCAGCAGCCCCTGGGGTCAGCATGGCTACACCTTC. Protein sequence: CASSPWGQHGYTF.

Notes on this clonotype: Its ends do not fully match the called genes, so a read error is possible. The CDR3 region has the DNA TGTGCCAGCAGCTTGAGAGTGAACAATGAAGCTTTCTTT. Translating it yields CASSLRVNNEAFF. The genes are TRBV11-3 and TRBJ1-1; D gene uncertain. CDR1 is SGHNT, CDR2 YENEEA, per germline. The CDR3 runs 13 residues.

There are a few counts of this clonotype. The J gene is TRBJ2-7, the V gene TRBV20-1; TRBD2 aligns across 8 bases. Looked up from germline, CDR1 is DFQATT and CDR2 is SNEGSKA (reference sequence). The CDR3 totals 14 residues. V trimming: 2 bases; J trimming: 0 bases; junction bases outside the gene matches: 3. The CDR3 region is CSARTGTSSYEQYF. The CDR3 DNA sequence: TGCAGTGCTAGAACCGGGACTAGCTCCTACGAGCAGTACTTC.

The rearrangement joins TRBV7-3 to TRBJ2-1; possibly TRBD1 for D (6 bases). The V end lost 2 bases, the J end lost 12 bases, and 20 bases lay between the germline ends. The CDR3 has 15 amino acids. Germline-derived CDR1 and CDR2 are SGHTA and FQGTGA. CDR3 in DNA: TGTGCCAGCAGCTTAGGGCGACTGGGGTTAGGGGGGCAGTTCTTC. Its translation: CASSLGRLGLGGQFF.

The chain has TRBV28 and TRBJ2-5, with no clear D. V lost 3 bases to trimming and J lost 4 bases, with 18 bases between them. Germline V gives CDR1 MDHEN, CDR2 SYDVKM. This CDR3 has 16 amino acids. In DNA, the CDR3 is TGTGCCAGCAGTTTTCGGCAAGGGTCCTGGGGAGAGACCCAGTACTTC. Amino acids: CASSFRQGSWGETQYF.

By share, this clonotype ranks as medium-sized (0.01 to 0.1%). The CDR3 spells CASSSGGYGYTF. As DNA, the CDR3 is TGTGCCAGCAGTTCGGGAGGGTATGGCTACACCTTC. V and J are TRBV6-5 and TRBJ1-2; no clear D gene. This CDR3 contains 12 residues. The V gene lost 4 bases and the J gene lost 5 bases, with 8 bases spanning the gap. Germline loops: CDR1 MNHEY, CDR2 SVGAGI.

This clonotype occurred a few times. The rearrangement uses TRBV20-1 and TRBJ2-3, with 7 bases fitting TRBD2. After removal of 3 bases from V and 6 bases from J, the junction contained 6 bases not matched to a gene. The CDR3 consists of 13 residues. Looked up from germline, CDR1 is DFQATT and CDR2 is SNEGSKA (reference sequence). CDR3 protein: CSARIAGADTQYF. In DNA form, the CDR3 reads TGCAGTGCTAGGATCGCGGGAGCTGATACGCAGTATTTT.

This clonotype showed up just a few times. This sequence joins TRBV28 and TRBJ1-5, with TRBD1 matching 8 bases. With V trimmed by 5 bases and J by 2 bases, 5 bases remained unmatched. The germline V gene has CDR1 MDHEN and CDR2 SYDVKM. This CDR3 region has 15 residues. As DNA, the CDR3 is TGTGCCAGCAGTGGACAGGGTTCGGGCAATCAGCCCCAGCATTTT. Translation gives CASSGQGSGNQPQHF.

J is TRBJ2-1 and V is TRBV7-9; 7 nucleotides match TRBD2. There are 15 residues in the CDR3. CDR1 and CDR2 (germline): SEHNR, FQNEAQ (reference sequence). After removal of 0 bases from V and 5 bases from J, the junction contained 4 bases not matched to a gene. CDR3 amino acids: CASSLAASGHNEQFF. In DNA, the CDR3 is TGTGCCAGCAGCTTAGCCGCTAGCGGACACAATGAGCAGTTCTTC.